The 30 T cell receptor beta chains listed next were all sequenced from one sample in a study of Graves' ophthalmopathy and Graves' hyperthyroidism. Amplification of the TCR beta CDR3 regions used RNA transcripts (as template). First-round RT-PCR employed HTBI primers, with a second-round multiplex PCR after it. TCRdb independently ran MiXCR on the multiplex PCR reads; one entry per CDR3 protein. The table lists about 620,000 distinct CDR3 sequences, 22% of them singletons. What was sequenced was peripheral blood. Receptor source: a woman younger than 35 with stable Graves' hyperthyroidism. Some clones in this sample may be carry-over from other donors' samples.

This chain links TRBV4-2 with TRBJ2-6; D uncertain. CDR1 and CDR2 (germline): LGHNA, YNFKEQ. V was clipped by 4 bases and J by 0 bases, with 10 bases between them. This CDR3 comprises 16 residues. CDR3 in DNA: TGTGCCAGCAGCCTAGACAACTTCTCTGGGGCCAACGTCCTGACTTTC. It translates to CASSLDNFSGANVLTF.

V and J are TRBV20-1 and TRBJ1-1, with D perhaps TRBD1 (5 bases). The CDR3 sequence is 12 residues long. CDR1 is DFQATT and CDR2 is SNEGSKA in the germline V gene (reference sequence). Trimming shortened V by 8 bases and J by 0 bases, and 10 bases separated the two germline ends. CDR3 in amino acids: CSQQGLNTEAFF. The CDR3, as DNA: TGCAGTCAGCAGGGTTTGAACACTGAAGCTTTCTTT.

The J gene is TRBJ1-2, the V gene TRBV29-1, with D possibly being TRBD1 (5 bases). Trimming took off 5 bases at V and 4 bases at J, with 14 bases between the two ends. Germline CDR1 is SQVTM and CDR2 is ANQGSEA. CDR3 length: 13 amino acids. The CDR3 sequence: CSVSVQDSYGYTF. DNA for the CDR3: TGCAGCGTTTCCGTACAGGACTCCTATGGCTACACCTTC.

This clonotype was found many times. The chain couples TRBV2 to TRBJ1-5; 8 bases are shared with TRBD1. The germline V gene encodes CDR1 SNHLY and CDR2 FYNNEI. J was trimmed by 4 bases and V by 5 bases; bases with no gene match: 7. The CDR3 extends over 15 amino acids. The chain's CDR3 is CASSQGQGWNQPQHF. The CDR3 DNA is TGTGCCAGCAGTCAAGGACAGGGATGGAATCAGCCCCAGCATTTT. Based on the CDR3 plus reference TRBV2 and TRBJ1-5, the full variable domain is EPEVTQTPSHQVTQMGQEVILRCVPISNHLYFYWYRQILGQKVEFLVSFYNNEISEKSEIFDDQFSVERPDGSNFTLKIRSTKLEDSAMYFCASSQGQGWNQPQHFGDGTRLSIL.

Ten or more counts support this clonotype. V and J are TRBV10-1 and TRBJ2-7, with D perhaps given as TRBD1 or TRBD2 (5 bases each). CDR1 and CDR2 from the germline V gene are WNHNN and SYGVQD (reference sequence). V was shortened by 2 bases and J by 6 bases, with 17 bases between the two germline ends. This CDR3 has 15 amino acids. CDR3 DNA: TGCGCCAGCAGTGAGCCGAGCTCGGGGCAGGGCGAGCAGTACTTC. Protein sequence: CASSEPSSGQGEQYF.

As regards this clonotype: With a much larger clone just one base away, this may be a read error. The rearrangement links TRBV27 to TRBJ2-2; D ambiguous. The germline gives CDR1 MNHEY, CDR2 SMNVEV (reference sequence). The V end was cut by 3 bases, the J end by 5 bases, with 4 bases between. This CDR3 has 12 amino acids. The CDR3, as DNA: TGTGCCAGCAGTTTTCCAACCGGGGAGCTGTTTTTT. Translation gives CASSFPTGELFF.

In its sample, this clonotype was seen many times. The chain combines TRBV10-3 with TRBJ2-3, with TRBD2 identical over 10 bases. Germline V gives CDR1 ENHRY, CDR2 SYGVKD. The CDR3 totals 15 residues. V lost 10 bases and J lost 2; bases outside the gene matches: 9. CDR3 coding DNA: TGTGCCACCGCCCCTCTAGCGGGAGTCACAGATACGCAGTATTTT. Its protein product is CATAPLAGVTDTQYF.

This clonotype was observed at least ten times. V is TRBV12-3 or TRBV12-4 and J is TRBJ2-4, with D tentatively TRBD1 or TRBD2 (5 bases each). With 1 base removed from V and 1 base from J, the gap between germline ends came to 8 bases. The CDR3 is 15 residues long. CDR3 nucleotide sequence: TGTGCCAGCAGTTTAGGGGACCGCGCCAAAAACATTCAGTACTTC. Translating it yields CASSLGDRAKNIQYF.

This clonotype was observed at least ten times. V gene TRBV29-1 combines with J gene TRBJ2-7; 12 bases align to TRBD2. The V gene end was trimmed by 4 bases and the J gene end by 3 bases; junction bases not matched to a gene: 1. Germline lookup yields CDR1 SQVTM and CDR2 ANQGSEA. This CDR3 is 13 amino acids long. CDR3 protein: CSVAGLAGYEQYF. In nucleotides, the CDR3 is TGCAGCGTTGCGGGACTAGCGGGCTACGAGCAGTACTTC.

CDR3 sequence (DNA): TGTGCCAGCAGCCAAGAAGAGGCCAGGACGAAGTACTTC. As protein: CASSQEEARTKYF. The rearrangement joins TRBV14 to TRBJ2-5, with D uncertain. Germline-derived CDR1 and CDR2 are SGHDN and FVKESK. Trimming removed 0 bases at V and 12 bases at J, with 14 bases between. CDR3 length: 13 residues.

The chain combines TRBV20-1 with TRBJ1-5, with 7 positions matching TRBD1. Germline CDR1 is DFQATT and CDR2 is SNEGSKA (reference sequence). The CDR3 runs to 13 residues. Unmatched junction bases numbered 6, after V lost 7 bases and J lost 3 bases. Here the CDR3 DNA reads TGCAGTGTTCGACAGGGCCTCAATCAGCCCCAGCATTTT. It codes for CSVRQGLNQPQHF.

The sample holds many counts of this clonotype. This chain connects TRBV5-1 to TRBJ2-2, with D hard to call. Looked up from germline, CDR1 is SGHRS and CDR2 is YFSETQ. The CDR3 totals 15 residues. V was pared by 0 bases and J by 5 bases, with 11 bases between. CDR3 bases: TGCGCCAGCAGCTTGGGGCACGCTGGAACCGGGGAGCTGTTTTTT. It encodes CASSLGHAGTGELFF.

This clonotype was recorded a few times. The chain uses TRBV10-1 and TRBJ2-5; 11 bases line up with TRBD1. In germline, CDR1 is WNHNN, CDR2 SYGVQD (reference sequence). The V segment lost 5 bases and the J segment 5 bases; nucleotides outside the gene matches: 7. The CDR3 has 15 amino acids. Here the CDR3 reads CASSPGQGVYETQYF. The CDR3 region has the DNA TGCGCCAGCAGTCCGGGACAGGGGGTCTACGAGACCCAGTACTTC.

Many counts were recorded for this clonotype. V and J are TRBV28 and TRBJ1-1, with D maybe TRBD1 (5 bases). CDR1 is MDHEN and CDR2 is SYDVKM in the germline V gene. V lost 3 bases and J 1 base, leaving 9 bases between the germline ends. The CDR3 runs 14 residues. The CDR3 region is CASSLDGGNTEAFF. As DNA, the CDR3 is TGTGCCAGCAGTTTGGACGGGGGGAACACTGAAGCTTTCTTT.

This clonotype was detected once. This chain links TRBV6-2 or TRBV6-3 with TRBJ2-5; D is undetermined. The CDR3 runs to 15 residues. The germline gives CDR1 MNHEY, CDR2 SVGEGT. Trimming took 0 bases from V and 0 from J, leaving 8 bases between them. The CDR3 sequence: CASSYSGRYQETQYF. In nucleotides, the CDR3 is TGTGCCAGCAGTTACTCGGGCCGGTACCAAGAGACCCAGTACTTC.

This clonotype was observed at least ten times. The CDR3: CASSEKTQGRGYTF. The DNA for the CDR3 is TGTGCCAGCAGTGAAAAGACACAGGGTCGTGGCTACACCTTC. This rearrangement joins TRBV6-1 to TRBJ1-2; D is perhaps TRBD1 (6 bases). V gave up 2 bases and J gave up 7 bases, with 14 bases separating them. CDR1 and CDR2 (germline): MNHNS, SASEGT. There are 14 residues in the CDR3.

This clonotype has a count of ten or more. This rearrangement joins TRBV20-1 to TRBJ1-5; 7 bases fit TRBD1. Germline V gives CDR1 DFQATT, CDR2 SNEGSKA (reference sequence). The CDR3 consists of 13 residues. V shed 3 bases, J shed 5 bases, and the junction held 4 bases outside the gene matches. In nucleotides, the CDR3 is TGCAGTGCTAGGACAGGGAACGATCAGCCCCAGCATTTT. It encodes CSARTGNDQPQHF.

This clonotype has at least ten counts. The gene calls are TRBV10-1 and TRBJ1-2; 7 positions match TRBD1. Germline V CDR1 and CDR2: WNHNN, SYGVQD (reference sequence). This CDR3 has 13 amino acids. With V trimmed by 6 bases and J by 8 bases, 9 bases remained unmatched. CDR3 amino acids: CASSSDRSGGYTF. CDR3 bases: TGCGCCAGCAGCTCGGACAGGTCGGGAGGCTACACCTTC.

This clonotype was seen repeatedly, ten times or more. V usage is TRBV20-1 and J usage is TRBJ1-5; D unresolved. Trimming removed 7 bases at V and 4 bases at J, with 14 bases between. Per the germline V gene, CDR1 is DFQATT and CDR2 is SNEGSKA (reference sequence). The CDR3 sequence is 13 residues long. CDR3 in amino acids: CSVPSDGNQPQHF. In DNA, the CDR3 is TGCAGTGTTCCCTCCGACGGAAATCAGCCCCAGCATTTT.

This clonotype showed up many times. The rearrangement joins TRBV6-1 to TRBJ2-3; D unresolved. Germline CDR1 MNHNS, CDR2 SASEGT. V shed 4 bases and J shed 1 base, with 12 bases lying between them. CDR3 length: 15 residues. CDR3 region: CASSGLSSGTDTQYF. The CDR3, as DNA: TGTGCCAGCAGTGGGTTATCGAGCGGCACAGATACGCAGTATTTT.

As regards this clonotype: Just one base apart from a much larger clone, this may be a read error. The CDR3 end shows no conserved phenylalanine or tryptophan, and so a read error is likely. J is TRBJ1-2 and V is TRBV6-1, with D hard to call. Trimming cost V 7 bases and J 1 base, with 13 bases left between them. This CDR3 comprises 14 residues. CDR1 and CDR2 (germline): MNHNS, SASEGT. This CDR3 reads CASIPTASNYGYTS. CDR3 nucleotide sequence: TGTGCCAGCATCCCAACAGCGAGTAACTATGGCTACACCTCC.

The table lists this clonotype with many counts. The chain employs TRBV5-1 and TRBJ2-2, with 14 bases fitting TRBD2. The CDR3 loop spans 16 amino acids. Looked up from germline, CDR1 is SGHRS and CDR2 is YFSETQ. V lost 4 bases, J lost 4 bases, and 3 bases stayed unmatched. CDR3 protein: CASSPGLAGVTGELFF. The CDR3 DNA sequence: TGCGCCAGCAGCCCGGGACTAGCGGGGGTCACCGGGGAGCTGTTTTTT.

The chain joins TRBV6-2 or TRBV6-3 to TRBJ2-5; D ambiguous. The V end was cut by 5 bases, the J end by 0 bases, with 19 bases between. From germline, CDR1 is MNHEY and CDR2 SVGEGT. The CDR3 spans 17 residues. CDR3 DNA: TGTGCCAGCAGTCCCCCCCCCACCCGAACTTACCAAGAGACCCAGTACTTC. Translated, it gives CASSPPPTRTYQETQYF.

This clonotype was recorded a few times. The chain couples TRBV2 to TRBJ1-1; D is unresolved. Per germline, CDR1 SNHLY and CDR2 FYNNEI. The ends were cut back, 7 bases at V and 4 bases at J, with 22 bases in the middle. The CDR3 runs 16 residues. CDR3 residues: CASNPTGLPRPTEAFF. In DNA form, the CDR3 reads TGTGCCAGCAATCCTACGGGCCTCCCCCGGCCCACTGAAGCTTTCTTT.

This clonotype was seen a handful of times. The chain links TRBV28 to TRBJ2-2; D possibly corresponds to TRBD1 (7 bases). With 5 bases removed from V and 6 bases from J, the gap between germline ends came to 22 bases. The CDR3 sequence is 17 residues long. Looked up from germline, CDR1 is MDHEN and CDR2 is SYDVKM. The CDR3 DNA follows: TGTGCCAGCAGTCCGCGGGGCAGGGGGATCAGCCCCGGGGAGCTGTTTTTT. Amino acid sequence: CASSPRGRGISPGELFF.

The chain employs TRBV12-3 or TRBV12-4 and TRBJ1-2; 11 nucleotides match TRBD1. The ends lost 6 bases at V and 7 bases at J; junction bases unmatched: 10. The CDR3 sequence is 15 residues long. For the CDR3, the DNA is TGTGCCAGCAGCGTTCCGGGACAGGGGGAAAGTGGCTACACCTTC. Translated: CASSVPGQGESGYTF.

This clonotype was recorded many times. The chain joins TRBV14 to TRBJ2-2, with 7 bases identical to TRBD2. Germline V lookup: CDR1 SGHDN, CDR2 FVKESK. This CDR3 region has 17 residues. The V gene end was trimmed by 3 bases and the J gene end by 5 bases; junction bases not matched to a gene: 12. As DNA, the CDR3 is TGTGCCAGCAGCCATTTTTACGACTCGCGGGAGACCGGGGAGCTGTTTTTT. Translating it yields CASSHFYDSRETGELFF.

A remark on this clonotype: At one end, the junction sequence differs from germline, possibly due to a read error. The CDR3 region has the DNA TGTGCCTGTTTACGCGGGGGCGGCTCCTATAATTCACACCTCCACTTT. Amino acid sequence: CACLRGGGSYNSHLHF. The chain links TRBV30 to TRBJ1-6; D is possibly TRBD1 (6 bases). Germline-derived CDR1 and CDR2 are GTSNPN and SVGIG (reference sequence). The CDR3 has 16 amino acids.

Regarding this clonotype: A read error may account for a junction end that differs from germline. CDR3 loop: CASSEVPLTEQCF. The CDR3 DNA reads TGTGCCAGCAGTGAAGTGCCTCTGACAGAGCAGTGCTTC. The chain links TRBV2 to TRBJ2-7; perhaps TRBD1 as D (5 bases). The CDR3 loop spans 13 amino acids. CDR1 and CDR2 (germline): SNHLY, FYNNEI.

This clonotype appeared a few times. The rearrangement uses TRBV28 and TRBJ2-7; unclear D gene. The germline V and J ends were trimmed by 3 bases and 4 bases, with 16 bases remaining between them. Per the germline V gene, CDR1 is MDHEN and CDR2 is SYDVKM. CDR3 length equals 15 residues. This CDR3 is CASSFLGLRSYEQYF. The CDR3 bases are TGTGCCAGCAGTTTCTTAGGGCTAAGGTCGTACGAGCAGTACTTC.